Listed below are T cell receptor beta chains from one sample, sequenced in a study of regulatory T cells in long-lasting Graves disease. TCRdb fed the multiplex PCR reads into MiXCR, producing one record per CDR3 protein. The sample has 450,000 to 600,000 distinct CDR3 sequences; 15% to 20% are singletons. These data also featured in a second study, about T cells in Graves' hyperthyroidism and ophthalmopathy.

The sequences come from peripheral blood mononuclear cells (PBMCs), collected at new diagnosis, from a patient treated with antithyroid drugs. The source is a man in his forties with Graves disease. Each CDR3 is given with its conserved first and last residue. Fields, in order: V gene, clone size, D gene, J gene, CDR3 DNA, CDR3 protein. D genes are given only for firm matches. Clone size, where shown, is once, few, many, or a class for clones that have expanded.

V: TRBV6-1; size: many; D: TRBD1; J: TRBJ2-7; DNA: TGTGCCAGCAGTAACGACAGGGGGCACGAGCAGTACTTC; CDR3: CASSNDRGHEQYF
V: TRBV14; size: -; D: -; J: TRBJ1-2; DNA: TGTGCCAGCAGCGAAGTCCAGGGAATCTATGGCTACACCTTC; CDR3: CASSEVQGIYGYTF
V: TRBV2; size: many; D: TRBD2; J: TRBJ2-7; DNA: TGTGCCAGCAGTGAAGCGGGAGGGATCTACGAGCAGTACTTC; CDR3: CASSEAGGIYEQYF
V: TRBV2; size: many; D: -; J: TRBJ2-3; DNA: TGTGCCAGCAGACGGGATACGCAGTATTTT; CDR3: CASRRDTQYF
V: TRBV19; size: -; D: -; J: TRBJ2-1; DNA: TGTGCCAGTACAGGGTTTTCACACAATGAGCAGTTCTTC; CDR3: CASTGFSHNEQFF
V: TRBV15; size: few; D: TRBD1; J: TRBJ2-3; DNA: TGTGCCACCAGCAGAGACCCAGGGGGCCGGTCAGATACGCAGTATTTT; CDR3: CATSRDPGGRSDTQYF
V: TRBV24-1; size: many; D: -; J: TRBJ2-2; DNA: TGTGCCACCAGTCCTCGAGGCCCCGGGGAGCTGTTTTTT; CDR3: CATSPRGPGELFF
V: TRBV2; size: -; D: -; J: TRBJ2-1; DNA: TGTGCCAGCAGTGAAGCGCCTAGGGGGGGACCGGAGCAGTTCTTC; CDR3: CASSEAPRGGPEQFF
V: TRBV15; size: many; D: TRBD2; J: TRBJ2-7; DNA: TGTGCCACCAGCGCAGATTCTTTAGCGGGATCCGGGTACGAGCAGTACTTC; CDR3: CATSADSLAGSGYEQYF
V: TRBV2; size: -; D: TRBD1; J: TRBJ1-5; DNA: TGTGCCGGAGGACAGGCCGGCAATCAGCCCCAGCATTTT; CDR3: CAGGQAGNQPQHF
V: TRBV6-1; size: many; D: -; J: TRBJ2-7; DNA: TGTGCCAGCAGTGAAAGGGGCAGGGGGGACTACGAGCAGTACTTC; CDR3: CASSERGRGDYEQYF
V: TRBV6-1; size: many; D: TRBD2; J: TRBJ2-4; DNA: TGTGCCAGCAGTGTCCCCGGGACTAGCGGGAGCGGGACCAAAAACATTCAGTACTTC; CDR3: CASSVPGTSGSGTKNIQYF
V: TRBV15; size: -; D: -; J: TRBJ2-5; DNA: TGTGCCACCAGCAGAGATAGAGGTATCGACACTACGACCCAGTACTTC; CDR3: CATSRDRGIDTTTQYF
V: TRBV6-1; size: many; D: TRBD2; J: TRBJ2-7; DNA: TGTGCCAGCAGCCATAGCGGGAGCTACGAGCAGTACTTC; CDR3: CASSHSGSYEQYF
V: TRBV11-2; size: many; D: TRBD1; J: TRBJ1-4; DNA: TGTGCCAGCAGCAAAGGACAGGGTGTAAAACTGTTTTTT; CDR3: CASSKGQGVKLFF
V: TRBV18; size: many; D: -; J: TRBJ2-4; DNA: TGTGCCAGCTCACCACCTGGTGGCCAAAACATTCAGTACTTC; CDR3: CASSPPGGQNIQYF
V: TRBV5-1; size: -; D: TRBD2; J: TRBJ2-1; DNA: TGCGCCAGCAGCCCTGGACTAGCGGGACCGAGCTCCTACAATGAGCAGTTCTTC; CDR3: CASSPGLAGPSSYNEQFF
V: TRBV5-8; size: -; D: -; J: TRBJ1-5; DNA: TGTGCCAGCAGAGGCGTGGGGCGGGGTACTAGCAATCAGCCCCAGCATTTT; CDR3: CASRGVGRGTSNQPQHF
V: TRBV11-2; size: many; D: TRBD1; J: TRBJ2-7; DNA: TGTGCCAGCAGCGCTACAGGGGAAGGGGAGCAGTACTTC; CDR3: CASSATGEGEQYF
V: TRBV29-1; size: few; D: TRBD1; J: TRBJ2-7; DNA: TGCAGCGTTGGACAGGGGGACGAGCAGTACTTC; CDR3: CSVGQGDEQYF
V: TRBV7-9; size: many; D: -; J: TRBJ1-5; DNA: TGTGCCAGCAGCTTAGAAGGTGTTCAGCCCCAGCATTTT; CDR3: CASSLEGVQPQHF
V: TRBV12-3/TRBV12-4; size: -; D: TRBD1; J: TRBJ1-1; DNA: TGTGCCAGAAGTTCCAGGGGGCCTCATGAAGCTTTCTTT; CDR3: CARSSRGPHEAFF
V: TRBV5-4; size: -; D: TRBD1; J: TRBJ2-1; DNA: TGTGCCAGCAGCCCAGTGGCGGGGACAGGGTATGCAATCGGGCAGTTCTTC; CDR3: CASSPVAGTGYAIGQFF